This T cell receptor (beta chain) was found in a study of identical twins. Points from the study as a whole: The study found weaker excess twin sharing in beta out-of-frame sequences.

With respect to this clonotype: Antigen: not known.

TCRdb recomputed calls from the 5' RACE reads with MiXCR, one row per CDR3 protein. This table holds around 230,000 distinct CDR3 sequences, around 9.6% found once. This CDR3 contains 14 residues. CDR1 is SGHDT, CDR2 YYEEEE, per germline. The germline V and J ends were trimmed by 0 bases and 6 bases, with 13 bases remaining between them. The J gene is TRBJ2-7, the V gene TRBV5-6; D remains ambiguous. The sample comprised memory (CD45RO+) T cells sorted from blood. This sequence originates from a woman aged 18-35 years in good health. CDR3 protein: CASSLVALSIEQYF. CDR3 bases: TGTGCCAGCAGCTTGGTCGCGCTATCCATCGAGCAGTACTTC. Full variable domain (outside the CDR3, taken from reference TRBV5-6 and TRBJ2-7): DAGVTQSPTHLIKTRGQQVTLRCSPKSGHDTVSWYQQALGQGPQFIFQYYEEEERQRGNFPDRFSGHQFPNYSSELNVNALLLGDSALYLCASSLVALSIEQYFGPGTRLTVT.